The clone carrying this TCR beta chain was detected many times. This CDR3 has 14 amino acids. V lost 9 bases to trimming and J lost 0 bases, with 14 bases between them. This entry is derived from a study of T-cell reconstitution after alpha-beta-depleted transplantation in children. Unique molecular identifiers featured in how the TCRbeta library was prepared. TCRdb passed the PCR reads through MiXCR, listing each CDR3 protein once. The sample includes roughly 590,000 distinct CDR3 sequences, 16% of them seen just once. The gene calls are TRBV12-3 or TRBV12-4 and TRBJ1-2; TRBD1 might be the D (5 bases). The sequencing here drew on PBMCs from the stem cell graft donor, taken from the stem cell graft. The TCR originated in a human donor who donated a stem cell graft to a child with acute myeloid leukemia. This CDR3 is CASRGRGANYGYTF. CDR3 nucleotide sequence: TGTGCCAGTAGAGGGAGGGGCGCTAACTATGGCTACACCTTC.